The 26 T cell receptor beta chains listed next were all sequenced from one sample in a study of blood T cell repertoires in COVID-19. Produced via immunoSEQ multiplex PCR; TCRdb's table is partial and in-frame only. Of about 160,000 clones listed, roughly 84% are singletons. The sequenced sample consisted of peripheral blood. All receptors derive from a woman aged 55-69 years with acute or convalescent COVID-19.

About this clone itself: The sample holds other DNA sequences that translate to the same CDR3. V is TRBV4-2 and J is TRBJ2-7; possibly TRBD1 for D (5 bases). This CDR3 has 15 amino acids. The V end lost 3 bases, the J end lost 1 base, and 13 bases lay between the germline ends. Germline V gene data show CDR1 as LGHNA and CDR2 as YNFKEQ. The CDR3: CASSHSRVLSYEQYF. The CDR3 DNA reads TGTGCCAGCAGCCACTCCAGGGTCCTTTCCTACGAGCAGTACTTC.

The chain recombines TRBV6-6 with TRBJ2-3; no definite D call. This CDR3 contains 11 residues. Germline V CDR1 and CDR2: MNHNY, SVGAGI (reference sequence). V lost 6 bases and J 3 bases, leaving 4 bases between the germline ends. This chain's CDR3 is CASRSTDTQYF. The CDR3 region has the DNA TGTGCCAGCAGGAGTACAGATACGCAGTATTTT.

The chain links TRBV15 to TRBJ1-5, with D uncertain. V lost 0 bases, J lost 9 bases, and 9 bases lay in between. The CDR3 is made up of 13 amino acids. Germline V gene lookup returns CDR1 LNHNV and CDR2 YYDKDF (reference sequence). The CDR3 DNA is TGTGCCACCAGCAGAGATCGGGTTATGCCCCAGCATTTT. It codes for CATSRDRVMPQHF.

The CDR3 coding sequence is TGTGCCACAACAACAGGGGGCGCAGGAAATTCACCCCTCCACTTT. Amino acid sequence: CATTTGGAGNSPLHF. The chain links TRBV6-5 to TRBJ1-6; 9 bases align to TRBD1. CDR1 and CDR2 (germline): MNHEY, SVGAGI. This CDR3 region has 15 residues. J was trimmed by 7 bases and V by 10 bases; bases with no gene match: 11.

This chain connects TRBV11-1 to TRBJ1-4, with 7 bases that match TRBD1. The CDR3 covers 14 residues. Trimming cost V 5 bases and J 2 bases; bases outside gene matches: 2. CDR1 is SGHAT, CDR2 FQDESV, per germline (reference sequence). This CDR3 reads CASSPRGTNEKLFF. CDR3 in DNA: TGTGCCAGCAGCCCCAGGGGGACTAATGAAAAACTGTTTTTT.

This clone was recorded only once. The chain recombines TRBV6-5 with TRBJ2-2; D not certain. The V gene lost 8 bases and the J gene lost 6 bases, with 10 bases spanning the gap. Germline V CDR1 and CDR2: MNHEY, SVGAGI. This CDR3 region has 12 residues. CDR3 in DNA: TGTGCCAGCTTGAGATTCCCCGGGGAGCTGTTTTTT. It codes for CASLRFPGELFF.

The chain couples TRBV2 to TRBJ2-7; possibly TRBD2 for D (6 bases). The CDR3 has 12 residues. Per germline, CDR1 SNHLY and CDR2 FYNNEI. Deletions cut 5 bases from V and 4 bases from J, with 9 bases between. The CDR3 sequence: CASSRGIYEQYF. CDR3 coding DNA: TGTGCCAGCAGTCGGGGGATTTACGAGCAGTACTTC.

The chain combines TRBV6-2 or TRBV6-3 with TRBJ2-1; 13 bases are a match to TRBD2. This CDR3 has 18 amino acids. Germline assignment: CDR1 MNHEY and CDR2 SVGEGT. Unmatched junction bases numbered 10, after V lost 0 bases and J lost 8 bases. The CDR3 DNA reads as TGTGCCAGCAGTTACTCGCTCCAACTAGCGGGGGGGCTCGATGAGCAGTTCTTC. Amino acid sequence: CASSYSLQLAGGLDEQFF.

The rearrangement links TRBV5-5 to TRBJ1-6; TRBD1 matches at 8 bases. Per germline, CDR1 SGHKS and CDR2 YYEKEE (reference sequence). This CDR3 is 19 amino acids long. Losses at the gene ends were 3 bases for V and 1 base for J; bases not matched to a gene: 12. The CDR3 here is CASSSGLTGVRSYNSPLHF. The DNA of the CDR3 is TGTGCCAGCAGCTCGGGTTTGACAGGGGTACGATCCTATAATTCACCCCTCCACTTT.

DNA of the CDR3: TGTGCCAGCAGCTGGAGACAGGGCTCCTACGAGCAGTACTTC. This gives the protein CASSWRQGSYEQYF. The chain couples TRBV5-4 to TRBJ2-7, with 7 bases that match TRBD1. V shed 3 bases, J shed 0 bases, and the junction held 3 bases outside the gene matches. From germline, CDR1 is SGHNT and CDR2 YYREEE (reference sequence). This CDR3 region has 14 residues.

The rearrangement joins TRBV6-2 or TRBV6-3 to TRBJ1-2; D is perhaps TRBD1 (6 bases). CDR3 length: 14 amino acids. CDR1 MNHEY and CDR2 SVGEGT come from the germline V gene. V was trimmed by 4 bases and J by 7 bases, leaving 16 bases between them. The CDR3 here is CASSFGTLNAGYTF. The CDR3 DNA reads TGTGCCAGCAGTTTCGGGACACTCAATGCTGGCTACACCTTC.

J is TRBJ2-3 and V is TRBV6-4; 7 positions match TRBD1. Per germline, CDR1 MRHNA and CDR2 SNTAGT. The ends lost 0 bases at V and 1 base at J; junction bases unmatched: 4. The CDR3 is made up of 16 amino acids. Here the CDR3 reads CASSDSKGQRTDTQYF. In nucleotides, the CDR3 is TGTGCCAGCAGTGACTCGAAGGGACAGCGCACAGATACGCAGTATTTT.

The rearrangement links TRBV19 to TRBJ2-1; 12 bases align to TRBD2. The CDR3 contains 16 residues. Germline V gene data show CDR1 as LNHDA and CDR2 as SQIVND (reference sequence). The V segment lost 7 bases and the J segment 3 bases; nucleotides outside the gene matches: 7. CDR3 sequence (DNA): TGTGCCAGTAACGCTCTAGCGGGGGGGGTCTACAATGAGCAGTTCTTC. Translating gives CASNALAGGVYNEQFF.

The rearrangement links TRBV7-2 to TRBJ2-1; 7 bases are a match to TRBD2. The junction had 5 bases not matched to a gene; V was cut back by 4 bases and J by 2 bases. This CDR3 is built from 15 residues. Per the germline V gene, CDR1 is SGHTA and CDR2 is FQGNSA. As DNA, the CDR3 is TGTGCCAGCAGCTCTTCTAGCGGCACCTACAATGAGCAGTTCTTC. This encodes CASSSSSGTYNEQFF.

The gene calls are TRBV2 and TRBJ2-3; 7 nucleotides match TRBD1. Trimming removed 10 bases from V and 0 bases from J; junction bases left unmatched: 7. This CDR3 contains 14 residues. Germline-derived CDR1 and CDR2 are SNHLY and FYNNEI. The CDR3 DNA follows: TGTGCCACCAAAGGGGGCTCGAGCACAGATACGCAGTATTTT. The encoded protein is CATKGGSSTDTQYF.

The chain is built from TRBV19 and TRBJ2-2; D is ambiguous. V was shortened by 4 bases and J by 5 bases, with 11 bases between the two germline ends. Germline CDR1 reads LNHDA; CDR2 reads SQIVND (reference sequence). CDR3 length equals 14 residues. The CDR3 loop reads CASSTGKRTGELFF. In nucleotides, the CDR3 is TGTGCCAGTAGTACCGGCAAGAGGACCGGGGAGCTGTTTTTT.

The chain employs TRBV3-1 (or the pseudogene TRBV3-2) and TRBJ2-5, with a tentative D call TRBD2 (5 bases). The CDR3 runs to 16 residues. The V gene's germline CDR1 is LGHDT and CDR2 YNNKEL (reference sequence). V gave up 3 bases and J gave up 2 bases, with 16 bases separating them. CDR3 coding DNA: TGTGCCAGCAGCCAGCCGTACGGGGTTGAACAAGAGACCCAGTACTTC. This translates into CASSQPYGVEQETQYF.

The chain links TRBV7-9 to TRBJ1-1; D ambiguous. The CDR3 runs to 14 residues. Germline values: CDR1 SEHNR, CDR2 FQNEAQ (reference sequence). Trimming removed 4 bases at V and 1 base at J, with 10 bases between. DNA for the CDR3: TGTGCCAGCAGCTCAGCGACGGGGAACACTGAAGCTTTCTTT. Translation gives CASSSATGNTEAFF.

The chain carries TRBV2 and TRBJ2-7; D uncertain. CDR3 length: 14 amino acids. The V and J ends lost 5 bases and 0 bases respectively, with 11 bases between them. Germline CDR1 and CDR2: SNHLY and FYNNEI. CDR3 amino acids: CASSSELVSYEQYF. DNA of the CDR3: TGTGCCAGCAGTTCAGAGCTAGTCTCCTACGAGCAGTACTTC.

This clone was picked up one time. The CDR3 loop reads CASSADRGKVSEAFF. CDR3 nucleotide sequence: TGTGCCAGCTCAGCGGACAGGGGCAAGGTCTCTGAAGCTTTCTTT. This chain connects TRBV18 to TRBJ1-1, with 9 bases fitting TRBD1. With 5 bases clipped from V and 6 bases from J, the junction kept 10 bases outside the gene matches. The CDR3 runs 15 residues. Germline V CDR1 and CDR2: KGHSH, LQKENI. Looking up the rest from reference TRBV18 and TRBJ1-1 gives the full variable domain: NAGVMQNPRHLVRRRGQEARLRCSPMKGHSHVYWYRQLPEEGLKFMVYLQKENIIDESGMPKERFSAEFPKEGPSILRIQQVVRGDSAAYFCASSADRGKVSEAFFGQGTRLTVV.

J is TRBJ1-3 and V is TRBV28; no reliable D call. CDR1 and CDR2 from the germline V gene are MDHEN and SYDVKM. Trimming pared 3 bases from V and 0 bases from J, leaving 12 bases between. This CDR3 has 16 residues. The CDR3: CASSFGLTLSGNTIYF. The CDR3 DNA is TGTGCCAGCAGTTTTGGACTTACACTCTCTGGAAACACCATATATTTT.

Written as DNA, the CDR3 is TGTGCCAGCAGCATTTCAATCTATAGCAATCAGCCCCAGCATTTT. Its translation is CASSISIYSNQPQHF. The genes are TRBV21-1 and TRBJ1-5. TRBV21-1 is classified as a pseudogene. The CDR3 spans 15 residues.

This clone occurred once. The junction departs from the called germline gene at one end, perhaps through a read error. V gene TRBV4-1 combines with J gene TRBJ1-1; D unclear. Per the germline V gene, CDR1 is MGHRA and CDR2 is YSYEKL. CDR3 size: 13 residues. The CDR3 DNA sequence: TGCGCCAGCAGCCAAGATCGGACGCGAGACGCGGGTTTT. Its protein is CASSQDRTRDAGF.

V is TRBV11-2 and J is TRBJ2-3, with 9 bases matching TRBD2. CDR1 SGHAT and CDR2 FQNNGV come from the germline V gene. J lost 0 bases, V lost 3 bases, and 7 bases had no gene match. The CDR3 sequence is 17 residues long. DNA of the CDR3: TGTGCCAGCAGCTTTCTACCTAGCGGGGCCAGCACAGATACGCAGTATTTT. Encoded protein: CASSFLPSGASTDTQYF.

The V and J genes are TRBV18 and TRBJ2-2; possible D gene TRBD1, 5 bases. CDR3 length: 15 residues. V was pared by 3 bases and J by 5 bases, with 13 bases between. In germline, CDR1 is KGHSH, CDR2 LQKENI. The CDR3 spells CASSPGPLPTGELFF. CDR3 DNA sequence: TGTGCCAGCTCACCGGGGCCACTTCCGACCGGGGAGCTGTTTTTT.

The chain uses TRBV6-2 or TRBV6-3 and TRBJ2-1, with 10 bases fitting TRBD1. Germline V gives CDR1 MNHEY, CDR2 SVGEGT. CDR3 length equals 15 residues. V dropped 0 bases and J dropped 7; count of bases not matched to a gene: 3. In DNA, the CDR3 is TGTGCCAGCAGTTACTCCGGGACAGGGGCGAATGAGCAGTTCTTC. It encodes CASSYSGTGANEQFF.